This TCR beta chain is drawn from a study of PD-L1 blockade in urothelial cancer. With V trimmed by 5 bases and J by 6 bases, 6 bases remained unmatched. CDR3 size: 12 residues. Looked up from germline, CDR1 is SQVTM and CDR2 is ANQGSEA. Generated by immunoSEQ multiplex PCR, the TCRdb table keeps only in-frame clones and is missing some. The sample yields 55,000 to 70,000 clones, roughly four fifths seen once. The V and J genes are TRBV29-1 and TRBJ2-7, with TRBD1 matching 8 bases. The receptor's source is a man aged 65 to 85 with urothelial cancer. The sample was PBMCs, taken around atezolizumab (anti-PD-L1) treatment. Here the CDR3 DNA reads TGCAGCGTTCCGGGACAGGCGGGCGAGCAGTACTTC. This gives the protein CSVPGQAGEQYF.